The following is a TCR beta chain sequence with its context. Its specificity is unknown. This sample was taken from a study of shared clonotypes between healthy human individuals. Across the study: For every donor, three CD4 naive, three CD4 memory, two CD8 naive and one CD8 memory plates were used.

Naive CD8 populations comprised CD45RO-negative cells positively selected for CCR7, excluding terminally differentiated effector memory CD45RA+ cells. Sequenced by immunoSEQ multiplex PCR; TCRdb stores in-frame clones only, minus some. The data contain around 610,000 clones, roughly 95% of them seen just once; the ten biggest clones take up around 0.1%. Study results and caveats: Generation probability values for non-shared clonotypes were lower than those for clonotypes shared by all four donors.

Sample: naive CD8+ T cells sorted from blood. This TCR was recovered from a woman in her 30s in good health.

CDR3 DNA sequence: TGTGCCAGTAGTTCCGCGGCAGGGGGAGGCTACGAGCAGTACTTC. Its translation is CASSSAAGGGYEQYF. The chain has TRBV19 and TRBJ2-7; TRBD1 might be the D (7 bases). With 5 bases removed from V and 3 bases from J, the gap between germline ends came to 17 bases. The CDR3 has 15 residues. The germline CDR1 and CDR2 sequences are LNHDA and SQIVND (reference sequence).